This TCR beta chain was obtained from a study of shared clonotypes between healthy human individuals. Study-level results: Blood was the sole source, and tissue repertoires probably differ. Generally, naive subsets (rather than memory subsets) showed larger estimated richness.

The V gene lost 3 bases and the J gene lost 6 bases, with 15 bases spanning the gap. From germline, CDR1 is SGDLS and CDR2 YYNGEE. The CDR3 length is 14 residues. The data were produced by immunoSEQ multiplex PCR, yet TCRdb's version contains in-frame clones alone and is incomplete. This table holds roughly 720,000 clones, about nine tenths found once. This clone was detected a few times. Its antigen is still unknown. CD8 memory merged CD45RO+ with CCR7-negative CD45RA+ TemRA cells. The material sequenced was memory CD8+ T cells from PBMCs. Subset here: CD45RO+ cells pooled with CCR7-negative TemRA cells. The sequence came from a young man in good health. Some clones in this sample may be carry-over from other donors' samples. The J gene is TRBJ1-1, the V gene TRBV9, with D tentatively TRBD1 (5 bases). The CDR3 region is CASSDGTASAEAFF. The DNA of the CDR3 is TGTGCCAGCAGCGACGGGACGGCCTCAGCTGAAGCTTTCTTT.